The 6 T cell receptor beta chains reported below all come from one sample, sequenced in a study of cytomegalovirus exposure and HLA in healthy donors. The PCR contained 60 Vbeta and 13 Jbeta primers. Produced via immunoSEQ multiplex PCR; TCRdb's table is partial and in-frame only. This sample's clone table lists 100,000 to 150,000 clones. The sample consisted of PBMCs. The receptors were sampled from a woman aged 40-49 years in good health and CMV-seronegative.

This chain uses TRBV11-3 with TRBJ2-2; possibly TRBD1 for D (5 bases). Germline-derived CDR1 and CDR2 are SGHNT and YENEEA. This CDR3 has 14 amino acids. V was shortened by 5 bases and J by 2 bases, with 9 bases between the two germline ends. CDR3 in DNA: TGTGCCAGCAGCCGACAGCTCAACACCGGGGAGCTGTTTTTT. This encodes CASSRQLNTGELFF.

V gene TRBV5-1 combines with J gene TRBJ2-5; TRBD1 is a possible D gene (5 bases). Germline CDR1 SGHRS, CDR2 YFSETQ. Trimming shortened V by 4 bases and J by 7 bases, and 23 bases separated the two germline ends. The CDR3 extends over 16 amino acids. The CDR3 protein is CASSPAEKGLPGTQYF. CDR3 nucleotide sequence: TGCGCCAGCAGCCCGGCCGAGAAGGGGCTACCGGGGACCCAGTACTTC.

This sequence joins TRBV7-3 and TRBJ2-3; the D gene is possibly TRBD1 (7 bases). V was pared by 0 bases and J by 4 bases, with 14 bases between. The germline V gene encodes CDR1 SGHTA and CDR2 FQGTGA. This CDR3 has 16 amino acids. CDR3 sequence: CASSLTSGGPSDTQYF. The CDR3 DNA reads TGTGCCAGCAGCTTAACCTCAGGGGGGCCCTCAGATACGCAGTATTTT. The full variable domain, in which reference TRBV7-3 and TRBJ2-3 provide the parts outside the CDR3, is GAGVSQTPSNKVTEKGKYVELRCDPISGHTALYWYRQSLGQGPEFLIYFQGTGAADDSGLPNDRFFAVRPEGSVSTLKIQRTERGDSAVYLCASSLTSGGPSDTQYFGPGTRLTVL.

V and J are TRBV27 and TRBJ2-1; 8 bases line up with TRBD2. V was pared by 4 bases and J by 9 bases, with 11 bases of the junction left unmatched. The CDR3 is 15 amino acids. Germline V gives CDR1 MNHEY, CDR2 SMNVEV (reference sequence). CDR3 region: CASSSSSGGFREQFF. The CDR3, as DNA: TGTGCCAGCAGTTCTTCCAGCGGGGGATTCCGTGAGCAGTTCTTC.

V is TRBV5-8 and J is TRBJ2-7; no clear D. Germline V gene sequence: CDR1 SGHTS, CDR2 YDEGEE. The ends were cut back, 3 bases at V and 5 bases at J, with 12 bases in the middle. This CDR3 spans 13 amino acids. This CDR3 is CASSSVNRNEQYF. DNA for the CDR3: TGTGCCAGCAGCTCAGTAAACCGAAACGAGCAGTACTTC.

J is TRBJ1-2 and V is TRBV5-1; weak D call: TRBD1 (6 bases). Germline CDR1 and CDR2: SGHRS and YFSETQ. Trimming shortened V by 4 bases and J by 8 bases, and 18 bases separated the two germline ends. The CDR3 loop spans 14 amino acids. The DNA of the CDR3 is TGCGCCAGCAGCCCACAACAGGGATATTACGGCTACACCTTC. This gives the protein CASSPQQGYYGYTF. Drawing the rest from reference TRBV5-1 and TRBJ1-2, the complete variable domain is KAGVTQTPRYLIKTRGQQVTLSCSPISGHRSVSWYQQTPGQGLQFLFEYFSETQRNKGNFPGRFSGRQFSNSRSEMNVSTLELGDSALYLCASSPQQGYYGYTFGSGTRLTVV.